The rows below give T cell receptor beta chains drawn from one sample of a study of response to subunit inactivated influenza vaccine. MiXCR, applied by TCRdb to the RT-PCR reads, yields one record per CDR3 protein. The profile shows a few hundred thousand distinct CDR3 sequences, around 13% of them singletons. The sample was PBMCs from blood, taken less than 13 days after vaccination. These receptor sequences come from a man between 45 and 60 years old who received an inactivated influenza vaccine. Each CDR3 is given with its conserved first and last residue. D genes are given only for firm matches. Clone size is stated in some rows and not others, as once, few, many or a class when expanded.

J gene,D gene,clone size,V gene,CDR3 protein,CDR3 DNA
TRBJ2-5,TRBD2,-,TRBV5-1,CASSKTSGSETQYF,TGCGCCAGCAGCAAGACTAGCGGGAGTGAGACCCAGTACTTC
TRBJ1-3,-,-,TRBV6-7,CASSYSTCGSKTLFSGNTIYF,TGTGCCAGCAGTTACTCGACTTGTGGATCCAAAACCCTCTTCTCTGGAAACACCATATATTTT
TRBJ2-7,-,-,TRBV4-2,CASSQDLGEYEQYF,TGTGCCAGCAGCCAAGATTTAGGGGAGTACGAGCAGTACTTC
TRBJ2-3,-,-,TRBV7-2,CASSSMGADTQYF,TGTGCCAGCAGCTCAATGGGGGCAGATACGCAGTATTTT
TRBJ2-3,TRBD2,few,TRBV20-1,CSARGASGNTDTQYF,TGCAGTGCTAGAGGAGCTAGCGGGAACACAGATACGCAGTATTTT
TRBJ2-7,TRBD2,many,TRBV7-2,CASSFKREGHYEQYF,TGTGCCAGCAGCTTTAAGAGGGAGGGCCACTACGAGCAGTACTTC
TRBJ2-1,TRBD1,-,TRBV4-3,CASSQDPGTGGYEQFF,TGCGCCAGCAGCCAAGATCCCGGGACAGGGGGCTATGAGCAGTTCTTC
TRBJ1-2,TRBD1,-,TRBV6-1,CASSTGVRGYGYTF,TGTGCCAGCAGTACAGGGGTCCGGGGCTATGGCTACACCTTC
TRBJ2-1,-,few,TRBV7-2,CASSLVRTNEQFF,TGTGCCAGCAGCTTAGTTAGAACTAACGAGCAGTTCTTC
TRBJ2-1,-,-,TRBV20-1,CSASADLLGEQFF,TGCAGTGCTAGCGCCGACCTCCTTGGTGAGCAGTTCTTC
TRBJ2-1,TRBD2,-,TRBV27,CASSPVLLAGGYYSYNEQFF,TGTGCCAGCAGTCCGGTCTTACTAGCGGGAGGATATTACTCCTACAATGAGCAGTTCTTC
TRBJ1-3,-,many,TRBV28,CASSLRTLISGNTIYF,TGTGCCAGCAGTTTACGGACCCTGATCTCTGGAAACACCATATATTTT
TRBJ2-1,-,-,TRBV4-1,CASSQGGAVQQFF,TGCGCCAGCAGCCAAGGGGGGGCGGTTCAGCAGTTCTTC
TRBJ2-2,-,once,TRBV7-9,CASSPPGTHTGELFF,TGTGCCAGCAGCCCCCCCGGGACCCACACCGGGGAGCTGTTTTTT
TRBJ1-1,TRBD1,-,TRBV29-1,CSVVRGTGTEAFF,TGCAGCGTTGTAAGGGGGACAGGCACTGAAGCTTTCTTT
TRBJ1-1,-,many,TRBV30,CAWSGFGSMNTEAFF,TGTGCCTGGAGTGGGTTTGGTTCAATGAACACTGAAGCTTTCTTT